Listed below are T cell receptor beta chains from one sample, sequenced in a study of PD-1 blockade in classical Hodgkin lymphoma. Clones were read by immunoSEQ multiplex PCR, and TCRdb kept only the in-frame ones, dropping some. The data contain over 10,000 clones, around 86% of them singletons. The sample in question was peripheral blood mononuclear cells (PBMCs), obtained at baseline. These TCRs come from a human donor with classical Hodgkin lymphoma. Each CDR3 is given with its conserved first and last residue. D genes are given only for firm matches. Clone sizes are given selectively: once, few, many, or a class where the clone is expanded.

cdr3_aa: CASSKAWGDQPQHF
cdr3_nt: TGTGCCAGCAGCAAAGCCTGGGGAGATCAGCCCCAGCATTTT
clone_size: -
j_call: TRBJ1-5
d_call: -
v_call: TRBV21-1

cdr3_aa: CASSVTSSYEQYF
cdr3_nt: TGTGCCAGCAGCGTAACTAGTAGCTACGAGCAGTACTTC
clone_size: -
j_call: TRBJ2-7
d_call: -
v_call: TRBV9

cdr3_aa: CASSINSGGPSYEQYF
cdr3_nt: TGTGCCAGTAGTATTAATAGCGGGGGGCCCTCCTACGAGCAGTACTTC
clone_size: -
j_call: TRBJ2-7
d_call: TRBD2
v_call: TRBV19

cdr3_aa: CASSPETGFSNQPQHF
cdr3_nt: TGCGCCAGCAGCCCCGAGACAGGTTTCAGCAATCAGCCCCAGCATTTT
clone_size: once
j_call: TRBJ1-5
d_call: -
v_call: TRBV4-1

cdr3_aa: CASSSQGSNEQFF
cdr3_nt: TGTGCCAGCAGCTCCCAGGGGAGTAATGAGCAGTTCTTC
clone_size: -
j_call: TRBJ2-1
d_call: -
v_call: TRBV5-7

cdr3_aa: CASSRRSSTDTQYF
cdr3_nt: TGTGCCAGCTCTCGACGAAGTAGCACAGATACGCAGTATTTT
clone_size: -
j_call: TRBJ2-3
d_call: -
v_call: TRBV18

cdr3_aa: CASSDNILNTEAFF
cdr3_nt: TGTGCCAGCAGTGACAACATCCTGAACACTGAAGCTTTCTTT
clone_size: once
j_call: TRBJ1-1
d_call: -
v_call: TRBV6-4

cdr3_aa: CASSHRPAGGDTQYF
cdr3_nt: TGTGCCAGCAGCCACCGACCAGCGGGAGGAGATACGCAGTATTTT
clone_size: -
j_call: TRBJ2-3
d_call: TRBD2
v_call: TRBV14

cdr3_aa: CASSQERQQGYTF
cdr3_nt: TGCGCCAGCAGCCAAGAGAGGCAGCAGGGCTACACCTTC
clone_size: -
j_call: TRBJ1-2
d_call: -
v_call: TRBV4-1

cdr3_aa: CASSSQAEGSEQYF
cdr3_nt: TGTGCCAGCAGCAGCCAAGCGGAGGGCTCGGAGCAGTACTTC
clone_size: -
j_call: TRBJ2-7
d_call: -
v_call: TRBV13

cdr3_aa: CASSEAGGRNEQYF
cdr3_nt: TGTGCCAGCAGTGAGGCCGGGGGCCGCAACGAGCAGTACTTC
clone_size: -
j_call: TRBJ2-7
d_call: -
v_call: TRBV2

cdr3_aa: CASSQVMVTGELFF
cdr3_nt: TGTGCCAGCAGCCAAGTGATGGTAACCGGGGAGCTGTTTTTT
clone_size: -
j_call: TRBJ2-2
d_call: -
v_call: TRBV14

cdr3_aa: CASSATRGGVSEKLFF
cdr3_nt: TGTGCCAGCAGCGCCACCAGGGGAGGGGTGAGCGAAAAACTGTTTTTT
clone_size: -
j_call: TRBJ1-4
d_call: -
v_call: TRBV9

cdr3_aa: CASSVGGAPTDTQYF
cdr3_nt: TGTGCCAGCAGCGTAGGGGGGGCTCCGACAGATACGCAGTATTTT
clone_size: -
j_call: TRBJ2-3
d_call: -
v_call: TRBV9

cdr3_aa: CASSLGQNTGELFF
cdr3_nt: TGCGCCAGCAGCTTGGGACAGAACACCGGGGAGCTGTTTTTT
clone_size: -
j_call: TRBJ2-2
d_call: -
v_call: TRBV5-1

cdr3_aa: CASSGRQGGEQYF
cdr3_nt: TGTGCCAGCAGCGGACGACAGGGAGGCGAGCAGTACTTC
clone_size: -
j_call: TRBJ2-7
d_call: -
v_call: TRBV9

cdr3_aa: CASSARQGEAFF
cdr3_nt: TGTGCCAGCAGCGCGCGACAGGGTGAAGCTTTCTTT
clone_size: -
j_call: TRBJ1-1
d_call: TRBD1
v_call: TRBV2

cdr3_aa: CASSPGQDYEQYF
cdr3_nt: TGCGCCAGCAGTCCGGGACAGGATTACGAGCAGTACTTC
clone_size: once
j_call: TRBJ2-7
d_call: TRBD1
v_call: TRBV5-1

cdr3_aa: CASSIAGGPVEQYF
cdr3_nt: TGTGCCAGTAGTATTGCGGGAGGGCCTGTCGAGCAGTACTTC
clone_size: once
j_call: TRBJ2-7
d_call: TRBD2
v_call: TRBV19

cdr3_aa: CAWNLLAGGDEQFF
cdr3_nt: TGTGCCTGGAATCTTTTAGCGGGGGGGGATGAGCAGTTCTTC
clone_size: -
j_call: TRBJ2-1
d_call: TRBD2
v_call: TRBV30

cdr3_aa: CASSLARDYEQYF
cdr3_nt: TGTGCCAGCAGCTTAGCTAGGGATTACGAGCAGTACTTC
clone_size: -
j_call: TRBJ2-7
d_call: -
v_call: TRBV11-2

cdr3_aa: CASSQDGTGGEKLFF
cdr3_nt: TGTGCCAGCAGCCAAGATGGGACAGGGGGTGAAAAACTGTTTTTT
clone_size: -
j_call: TRBJ1-4
d_call: TRBD1
v_call: TRBV4-2

cdr3_aa: CASQGVYEQYF
cdr3_nt: TGTGCATCCCAGGGGGTTTACGAGCAGTACTTC
clone_size: -
j_call: TRBJ2-7
d_call: TRBD1
v_call: TRBV2

cdr3_aa: CASSYPPETQYF
cdr3_nt: TGTGCCAGCAGTTACCCCCCGGAGACCCAGTACTTC
clone_size: -
j_call: TRBJ2-5
d_call: -
v_call: TRBV6-5

cdr3_aa: CASSEEGFGANVLTF
cdr3_nt: TGTGCCAGCAGTGAAGAGGGGTTCGGGGCCAACGTCCTGACTTTC
clone_size: -
j_call: TRBJ2-6
d_call: -
v_call: TRBV2

cdr3_aa: CASSPTGMRDQETQYF
cdr3_nt: TGTGCCAGCAGTCCTACGGGTATGCGGGACCAAGAGACCCAGTACTTC
clone_size: -
j_call: TRBJ2-5
d_call: -
v_call: TRBV27

cdr3_aa: CASSYLGVGEQYF
cdr3_nt: TGTGCCAGCAGTTACTTGGGGGTTGGCGAGCAGTACTTC
clone_size: -
j_call: TRBJ2-7
d_call: -
v_call: TRBV6-5

cdr3_aa: CASNGQGLNEQFF
cdr3_nt: TGTGCCAGCAATGGACAGGGACTCAATGAGCAGTTCTTC
clone_size: -
j_call: TRBJ2-1
d_call: TRBD1
v_call: TRBV6-6

cdr3_aa: CAWSVPGPFNYGYTF
cdr3_nt: TGTGCCTGGAGTGTACCCGGACCGTTTAACTATGGCTACACCTTC
clone_size: -
j_call: TRBJ1-2
d_call: -
v_call: TRBV30

cdr3_aa: CASSYGVSNQPQHF
cdr3_nt: TGTGCCAGCAGTTACGGAGTTAGCAATCAGCCCCAGCATTTT
clone_size: -
j_call: TRBJ1-5
d_call: -
v_call: TRBV6-5

cdr3_aa: CASSPGGFRNEQYF
cdr3_nt: TGTGCCAGCTCACCAGGAGGGTTCAGGAACGAGCAGTACTTC
clone_size: -
j_call: TRBJ2-7
d_call: -
v_call: TRBV18

cdr3_aa: CASSVGSNQPQHF
cdr3_nt: TGTGCCAGCAGCGTAGGTAGCAATCAGCCCCAGCATTTT
clone_size: -
j_call: TRBJ1-5
d_call: -
v_call: TRBV9

cdr3_aa: CASSTGQGRTGELFF
cdr3_nt: TGTGCCAGCTCTACCGGACAGGGGAGGACCGGGGAGCTGTTTTTT
clone_size: -
j_call: TRBJ2-2
d_call: TRBD1
v_call: TRBV18

cdr3_aa: CASSPLAGSTDTQYF
cdr3_nt: TGTGCCAGCAGCCCACTAGCGGGAAGCACAGATACGCAGTATTTT
clone_size: -
j_call: TRBJ2-3
d_call: TRBD2
v_call: TRBV7-3

cdr3_aa: CASIPGTGSQPQHF
cdr3_nt: TGTGCCAGTATCCCAGGGACAGGGAGTCAGCCCCAGCATTTT
clone_size: -
j_call: TRBJ1-5
d_call: TRBD1
v_call: TRBV19

cdr3_aa: CASRLQGSQNIQYF
cdr3_nt: TGTGCCAGCAGGCTACAGGGATCCCAAAACATTCAGTACTTC
clone_size: -
j_call: TRBJ2-4
d_call: -
v_call: TRBV11-2

cdr3_aa: CASSYTGQGKHF
cdr3_nt: TGTGCCAGCAGTTATACCGGACAGGGTAAGCATTTT
clone_size: medium-sized
j_call: TRBJ1-5
d_call: TRBD1
v_call: TRBV6-6